The entry that follows covers one T cell receptor (beta chain) sequence. At sampling all donors were nominally healthy, likely with unrecorded immune exposures. The data originate from a study of cytomegalovirus exposure and HLA in healthy donors. This CDR3 is 12 amino acids long. V was trimmed by 7 bases and J by 4 bases, leaving 11 bases between them. Germline values: CDR1 SQVTM, CDR2 ANQGSEA. The PCR made use of 60 Vbeta and 13 Jbeta primers. Generated by immunoSEQ multiplex PCR, the TCRdb table keeps only in-frame clones and is missing some. The sample yields roughly 140,000 clones, roughly 80% seen once.

The V and J genes are TRBV29-1 and TRBJ2-1, with a possible D match to TRBD2 (5 bases). This TCR came from a middle-aged woman in good health and CMV-seropositive. The sequencing input was PBMCs. The CDR3 sequence: CSAADFYNEQFF. The DNA for the CDR3 is TGCAGCGCCGCGGACTTTTACAATGAGCAGTTCTTC.